This TCR beta chain is from a study of regulatory T cells in long-lasting Graves disease. Study overall: Graves' patients with a new diagnosis had received antithyroid drugs under 3 months.

Study-level results: TCR diversity was lower in persistent Graves' patients than in newly diagnosed ones. There was favoring of TRBV28, TRBJ1-2 and TRBJ2-5 in persistent disease. With a small sample size, accuracy may have been reduced.

Sample time point: newly diagnosed GD, antithyroid drugs for less than 3 months. PBMC-derived RNA was used for the TCR library. The authors built TCR beta libraries using iRepertoire HTBI primers and Arm-PCR of CDR3 regions. A single record per CDR3 protein comes from TCRdb applying MiXCR to the multiplex PCR reads. The table shows some 250,000 distinct CDR3 sequences, with around 16% occurring only once. This clonotype has only a few counts. Its matching antigen is unknown. CDR3 size: 16 residues. CDR1 and CDR2 from the germline V gene are LGHNA and YNFKEQ. Trimming removed 4 bases from V and 0 bases from J, with 12 bases in between.

The chain couples TRBV4-2 to TRBJ1-4, with D perhaps TRBD1 (5 bases). The receptor was isolated from a female donor with Graves disease. The starting material was peripheral blood mononuclear cells (PBMCs), obtained at new diagnosis, from a patient treated with antithyroid drugs. CDR3 sequence: CASSLIMGATNEKLFF. Written as DNA, the CDR3 is TGTGCCAGCAGCCTAATAATGGGGGCAACTAATGAAAAACTGTTTTTT.